One sample yielded the 23 T cell receptor beta chains listed below, sequenced in a study of T cell responses to AZD1222 COVID-19 vaccine. Sequencing used immunoSEQ multiplex PCR; TCRdb keeps in-frame clones, though not all of them. The table has some 130,000 clones, 90% to 95% seen once. The starting material was peripheral blood, obtained on day 0 of AZD1222 vaccination. The receptors originated from an adult in good health.

The chain is built from TRBV28 and TRBJ1-2; D uncertain. The CDR3 is 12 residues long. The ends were cut back, 9 bases at V and 5 bases at J, with 13 bases in the middle. The V gene's germline CDR1 is MDHEN and CDR2 SYDVKM. CDR3 protein: CASRPQRYGYTF. CDR3 in DNA: TGTGCCAGTCGACCGCAACGATATGGCTACACCTTC.

The genes are TRBV7-2 and TRBJ1-2; D not resolved. Deletions cut 2 bases from V and 8 bases from J, with 9 bases between. The CDR3 extends over 12 amino acids. From germline, CDR1 is SGHTA and CDR2 FQGNSA. CDR3 nucleotide sequence: TGTGCCAGCAGCTTACGGCTTGGGGGCTACACCTTC. The encoded protein is CASSLRLGGYTF.

This rearrangement joins TRBV3-1 (or the pseudogene TRBV3-2) to TRBJ1-2; 9 nucleotides line up with TRBD1. V was pared by 5 bases and J by 1 base, with 5 bases of the junction left unmatched. Germline CDR1 reads LGHDT; CDR2 reads YNNKEL (reference sequence). The CDR3 has 15 amino acids. CDR3 bases: TGTGCCAGCAGCTTAGGACAGGGGATTAACTATGGCTACACCTTC. It specifies CASSLGQGINYGYTF.

The chain uses TRBV7-2 and TRBJ1-1, with a tentative D call TRBD1 (5 bases). V was clipped by 5 bases and J by 3 bases, with 13 bases between them. This CDR3 region has 14 residues. CDR1 is SGHTA and CDR2 is FQGNSA in the germline V gene. CDR3: CASSPRDRYTEAFF. CDR3 in DNA: TGTGCCAGCAGCCCCCGGGACCGATACACTGAAGCTTTCTTT.

The chain couples TRBV5-1 to TRBJ2-7; a possible D gene is TRBD1 (5 bases). The germline V and J ends were trimmed by 6 bases and 3 bases, with 16 bases remaining between them. Germline V CDR1 and CDR2: SGHRS, YFSETQ. CDR3 length: 14 residues. CDR3 DNA sequence: TGCGCCAGCACCCCGTCGACAGATAACTACGAGCAGTACTTC. Translation gives CASTPSTDNYEQYF.

V is TRBV6-2 or TRBV6-3 and J is TRBJ2-2, with TRBD2 matching over 8 bases. Looked up from germline, CDR1 is MNHEY and CDR2 is SVGEGT. The V gene end was trimmed by 1 base and the J gene end by 8 bases; junction bases not matched to a gene: 6. The CDR3 covers 15 residues. CDR3 in DNA: TGTGCCAGCAGTTACTACAGCGGGAGCGGTGGGGAGCTGTTTTTT. Its translation is CASSYYSGSGGELFF.

J is TRBJ1-6 and V is TRBV5-4, with D unclear. V shed 0 bases and J shed 8 bases, with 6 bases lying between them. CDR3 length: 13 amino acids. Germline CDR1 SGHNT, CDR2 YYREEE (reference sequence). CDR3 protein: CASSLEVYSPLHF. As DNA, the CDR3 is TGTGCCAGCAGCTTGGAAGTCTATTCACCCCTCCACTTT.

This clone was counted once. Within the sample, other DNA sequences also encode this same CDR3. The J gene is TRBJ2-7, the V gene TRBV2; D is possibly TRBD1 (6 bases). V was trimmed by 3 bases and J by 0 bases, leaving 15 bases between them. The CDR3 is 16 amino acids. CDR1 and CDR2 (germline): SNHLY, FYNNEI. CDR3 DNA: TGTGCCAGCAGTGAGGACGCCACAGGGACCTCCTACGAGCAGTACTTC. Its protein product is CASSEDATGTSYEQYF.

J is TRBJ2-3 and V is TRBV5-1; D is uncertain. CDR1 is SGHRS, CDR2 YFSETQ, per germline. CDR3 length equals 13 residues. V shed 0 bases and J shed 2 bases, with 4 bases lying between them. The CDR3 nucleotides are TGCGCCAGCAGCTTGGGCCCCACAGATACGCAGTATTTT. This codes for CASSLGPTDTQYF.

J is TRBJ1-5 and V is TRBV5-6, with TRBD1 matching 8 bases. Germline V gene data show CDR1 as SGHDT and CDR2 as YYEEEE. V lost 6 bases and J lost 3; bases outside the gene matches: 14. This CDR3 is built from 17 residues. In DNA, the CDR3 is TGTGCCAGCAATTTGTCCGGGACAGGCCTTAACAATCAGCCCCAGCATTTT. Its translation is CASNLSGTGLNNQPQHF.

This sequence joins TRBV5-1 and TRBJ1-1, with 12 bases lining up with TRBD1. This CDR3 region has 14 residues. Germline CDR1 is SGHRS and CDR2 is YFSETQ. V was clipped by 8 bases and J by 4 bases; unmatched bases: 6. CDR3: CASAGQGALTEAFF. The CDR3 bases are TGCGCCAGTGCGGGACAGGGGGCGCTCACTGAAGCTTTCTTT.

The table lists this clone with a count of one. V is TRBV20-1 and J is TRBJ1-2, with D unresolved. Trimming took 3 bases from V and 7 from J, leaving 9 bases between them. The CDR3 totals 11 residues. Germline V gives CDR1 DFQATT, CDR2 SNEGSKA (reference sequence). The CDR3 sequence: CSASPGSGYTF. DNA for the CDR3: TGCAGTGCTAGTCCAGGCTCTGGCTACACCTTC.

J is TRBJ1-5 and V is TRBV6-5; the D gene is possibly TRBD1 (6 bases). CDR1 MNHEY and CDR2 SVGAGI come from the germline V gene. With 8 bases removed from V and 0 bases from J, the gap between germline ends came to 11 bases. This CDR3 contains 14 residues. The CDR3 is CASSWTASNQPQHF. In nucleotides, the CDR3 is TGTGCCAGCTCTTGGACAGCTAGCAATCAGCCCCAGCATTTT.

This clone is a singleton in its sample. This chain connects TRBV29-1 to TRBJ1-3; D remains ambiguous. V was shortened by 4 bases and J by 0 bases, with 13 bases between the two germline ends. This CDR3 spans 15 amino acids. Germline CDR1 reads SQVTM; CDR2 reads ANQGSEA. The CDR3 bases are TGCAGCGTTGCGTTAGACCAGAGCTCTGGAAACACCATATATTTT. Translation gives CSVALDQSSGNTIYF.

This sequence joins TRBV29-1 and TRBJ2-3; 10 nucleotides align to TRBD1. Per germline, CDR1 SQVTM and CDR2 ANQGSEA. The CDR3 runs 10 residues. V dropped 6 bases and J dropped 11; count of bases not matched to a gene: 2. The CDR3 DNA reads TGCAGCGTAGACAGGGGGCGGCAGTATTTT. It specifies CSVDRGRQYF.

This clone was seen only a few times. The chain combines TRBV18 with TRBJ1-1, with D possibly TRBD1 on 5 matching bases. Trimming removed 6 bases at V and 3 bases at J, with 11 bases between. The germline V gene encodes CDR1 KGHSH and CDR2 LQKENI. The CDR3 runs to 13 residues. CDR3 sequence reads: CASSGGSDTEAFF. The CDR3 DNA sequence: TGTGCCAGCTCGGGGGGATCGGACACTGAAGCTTTCTTT.

This clone was observed once. This chain uses TRBV6-5 with TRBJ1-1; tentative D call: TRBD1 (5 bases). CDR3 length equals 12 residues. Looked up from germline, CDR1 is MNHEY and CDR2 is SVGAGI. Trimming removed 8 bases at V and 6 bases at J, with 13 bases between. The CDR3 protein is CASSSGAAEAFF. CDR3 DNA: TGTGCCAGCTCGTCTGGGGCGGCTGAAGCTTTCTTT.

The J gene is TRBJ1-5, the V gene TRBV27; no clear D gene. The CDR3 runs to 15 residues. Germline values: CDR1 MNHEY, CDR2 SMNVEV (reference sequence). The V and J ends lost 0 bases and 2 bases respectively, with 8 bases between them. CDR3 residues: CASSLSLQGNQPQHF. CDR3 coding DNA: TGTGCCAGCAGTTTATCGCTCCAGGGCAATCAGCCCCAGCATTTT.

The chain employs TRBV6-5 and TRBJ2-3, with 8 bases matching TRBD2. The J segment lost 1 base and the V segment lost 7 bases, leaving 1 base of the junction unmatched. In germline, CDR1 is MNHEY, CDR2 SVGAGI. The CDR3 sequence is 13 residues long. The chain's CDR3 is CASNGRGTDTQYF. The CDR3 DNA sequence: TGTGCCAGCAACGGGAGGGGCACAGATACGCAGTATTTT.

V and J are TRBV9 and TRBJ1-2; D is unclear. V was cut by 7 bases and J by 1 base, with 2 bases left in between. The CDR3 spans 10 residues. The germline gives CDR1 SGDLS, CDR2 YYNGEE. The CDR3 sequence is CASYNYGYTF. In DNA form, the CDR3 reads TGTGCCAGCTATAACTATGGCTACACCTTC.

The rearrangement links TRBV18 to TRBJ2-3; 8 bases match TRBD2. This CDR3 comprises 15 residues. V dropped 1 base and J dropped 0; count of bases not matched to a gene: 0. Germline V gene lookup returns CDR1 KGHSH and CDR2 LQKENI. The CDR3 sequence: CASSPLAGSTDTQYF. The CDR3 DNA reads TGTGCCAGCTCACCACTAGCGGGGAGCACAGATACGCAGTATTTT.

The chain couples TRBV19 to TRBJ2-1; 7 bases are shared with TRBD2. Trimming took 4 bases from V and 5 from J; bases not matched to a gene: 8. The CDR3 extends over 15 amino acids. Germline CDR1 LNHDA, CDR2 SQIVND (reference sequence). DNA for the CDR3: TGTGCCAGTAGTAGATCTGTAGCGGGCAACAATGAGCAGTTCTTC. Translated: CASSRSVAGNNEQFF.

This clone has a single count. The rearrangement links TRBV2 to TRBJ2-5; D call uncertain. The CDR3 extends over 14 amino acids. The germline V gene has CDR1 SNHLY and CDR2 FYNNEI. Trimming took 0 bases from V and 9 from J, leaving 14 bases between them. DNA for the CDR3: TGTGCCAGCAGTGAAGCGCTTCGGGCCAGCCCCCAGTACTTC. The encoded protein is CASSEALRASPQYF.